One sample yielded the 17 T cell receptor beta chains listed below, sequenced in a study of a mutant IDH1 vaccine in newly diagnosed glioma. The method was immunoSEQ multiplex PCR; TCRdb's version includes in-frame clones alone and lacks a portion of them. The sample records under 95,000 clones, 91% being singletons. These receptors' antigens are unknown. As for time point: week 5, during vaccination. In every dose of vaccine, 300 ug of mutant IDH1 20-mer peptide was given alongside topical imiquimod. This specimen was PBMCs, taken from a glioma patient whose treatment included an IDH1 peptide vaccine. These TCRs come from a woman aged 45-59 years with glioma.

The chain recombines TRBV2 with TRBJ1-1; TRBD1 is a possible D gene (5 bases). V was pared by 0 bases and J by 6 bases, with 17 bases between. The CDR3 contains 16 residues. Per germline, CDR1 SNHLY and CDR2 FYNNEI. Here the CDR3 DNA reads TGTGCCAGCAGTGAAGCTCATACGTCTCGGGGCTCTGAAGCTTTCTTT. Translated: CASSEAHTSRGSEAFF.

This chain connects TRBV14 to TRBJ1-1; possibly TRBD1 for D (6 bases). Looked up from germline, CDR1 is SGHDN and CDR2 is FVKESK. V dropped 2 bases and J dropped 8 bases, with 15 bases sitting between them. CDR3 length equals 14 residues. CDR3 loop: CASSQNTGLREAFF. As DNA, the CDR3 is TGTGCCAGCAGCCAAAACACAGGGCTACGGGAAGCTTTCTTT.

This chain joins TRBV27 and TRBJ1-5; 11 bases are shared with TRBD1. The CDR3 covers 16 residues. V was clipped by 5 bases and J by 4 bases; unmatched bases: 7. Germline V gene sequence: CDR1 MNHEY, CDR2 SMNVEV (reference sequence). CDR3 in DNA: TGTGCCAGCAGTCCCGGGACAGGGGGTTTTAATCAGCCCCAGCATTTT. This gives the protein CASSPGTGGFNQPQHF.

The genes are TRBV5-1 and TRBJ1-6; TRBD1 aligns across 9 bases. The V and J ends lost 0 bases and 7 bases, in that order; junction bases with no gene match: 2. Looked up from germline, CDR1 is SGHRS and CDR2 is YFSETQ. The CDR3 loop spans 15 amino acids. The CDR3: CASSLDGQGNSPLHF. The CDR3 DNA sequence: TGCGCCAGCAGCTTGGATGGACAGGGGAATTCACCCCTCCACTTT.

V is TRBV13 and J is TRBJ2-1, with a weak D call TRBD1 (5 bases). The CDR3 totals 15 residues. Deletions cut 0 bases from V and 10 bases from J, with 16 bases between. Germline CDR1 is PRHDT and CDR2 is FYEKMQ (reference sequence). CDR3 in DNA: TGTGCCAGCAGCTTAGGCTTTAGGGGATTGGGGGAGCAGTTCTTC. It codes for CASSLGFRGLGEQFF.

CDR3 nucleotides: TGCGCCAGCAGCCAAGTGGGGGAGACCAGAGCTTTCTTT. Protein: CASSQVGETRAFF. The chain uses TRBV4-1 and TRBJ1-1; a weak D match, TRBD1 (5 bases). V dropped 1 base and J dropped 10 bases, with 13 bases sitting between them. Germline-derived CDR1 and CDR2 are MGHRA and YSYEKL. CDR3 length: 13 residues.

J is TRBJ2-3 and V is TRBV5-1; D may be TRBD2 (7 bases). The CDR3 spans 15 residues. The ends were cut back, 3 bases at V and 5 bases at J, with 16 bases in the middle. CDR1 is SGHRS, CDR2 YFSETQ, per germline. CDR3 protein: CASSSLEGGGDTQYF. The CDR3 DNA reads TGCGCCAGCAGCTCTCTGGAGGGAGGGGGAGATACGCAGTATTTT. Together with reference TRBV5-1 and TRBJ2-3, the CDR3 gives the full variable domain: KAGVTQTPRYLIKTRGQQVTLSCSPISGHRSVSWYQQTPGQGLQFLFEYFSETQRNKGNFPGRFSGRQFSNSRSEMNVSTLELGDSALYLCASSSLEGGGDTQYFGPGTRLTVL.

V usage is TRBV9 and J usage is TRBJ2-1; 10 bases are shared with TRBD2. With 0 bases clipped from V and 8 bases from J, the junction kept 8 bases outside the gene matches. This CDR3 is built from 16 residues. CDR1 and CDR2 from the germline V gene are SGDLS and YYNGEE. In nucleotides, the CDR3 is TGTGCCAGCAGCGTAGGCGGGCTAGCGGGAGTGGATGAGCAGTTCTTC. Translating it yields CASSVGGLAGVDEQFF.

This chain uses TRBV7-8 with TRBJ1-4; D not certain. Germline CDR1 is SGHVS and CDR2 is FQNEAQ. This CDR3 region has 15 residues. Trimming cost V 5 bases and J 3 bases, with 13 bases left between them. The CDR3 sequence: CASSLVVSSNEKLFF. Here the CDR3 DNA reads TGTGCCAGCAGCCTAGTGGTCAGCTCTAATGAAAAACTGTTTTTT.

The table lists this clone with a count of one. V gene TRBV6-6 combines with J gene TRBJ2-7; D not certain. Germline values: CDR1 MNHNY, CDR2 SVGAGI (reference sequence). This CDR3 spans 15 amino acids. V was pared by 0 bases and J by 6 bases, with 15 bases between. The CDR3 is CASSYSGPWASEQYF. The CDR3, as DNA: TGTGCCAGCAGTTACTCAGGCCCATGGGCCAGCGAGCAGTACTTC.

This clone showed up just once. The CDR3 loop is CASSFGSTADTQYF. The CDR3 DNA is TGTGCCAGCAGCTTTGGCTCTACTGCGGATACGCAGTATTTT. The chain combines TRBV5-8 with TRBJ2-3, with D uncertain. The V gene's germline CDR1 is SGHTS and CDR2 YDEGEE. Trimming cost V 2 bases and J 6 bases, with 13 bases left between them. The CDR3 runs to 14 residues.

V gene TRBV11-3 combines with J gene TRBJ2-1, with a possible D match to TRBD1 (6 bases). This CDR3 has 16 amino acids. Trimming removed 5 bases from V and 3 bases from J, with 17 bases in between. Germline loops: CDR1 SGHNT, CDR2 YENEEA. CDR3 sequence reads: CASSPGARVYYNEQFF. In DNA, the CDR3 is TGTGCCAGCAGCCCAGGGGCCAGGGTGTACTACAATGAGCAGTTCTTC.

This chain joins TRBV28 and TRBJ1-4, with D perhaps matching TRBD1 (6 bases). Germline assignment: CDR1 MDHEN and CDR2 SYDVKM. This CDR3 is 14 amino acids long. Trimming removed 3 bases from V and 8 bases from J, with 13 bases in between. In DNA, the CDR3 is TGTGCCAGCAGTTTTGGGGGCGCGAGGGAAAAACTGTTTTTT. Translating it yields CASSFGGAREKLFF.

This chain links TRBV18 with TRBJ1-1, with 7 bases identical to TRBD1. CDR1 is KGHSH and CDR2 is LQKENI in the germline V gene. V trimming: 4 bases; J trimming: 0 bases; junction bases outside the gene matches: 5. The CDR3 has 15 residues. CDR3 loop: CASSLPGTVNTEAFF. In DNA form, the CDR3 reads TGTGCCAGCTCACTACCGGGGACAGTGAACACTGAAGCTTTCTTT.

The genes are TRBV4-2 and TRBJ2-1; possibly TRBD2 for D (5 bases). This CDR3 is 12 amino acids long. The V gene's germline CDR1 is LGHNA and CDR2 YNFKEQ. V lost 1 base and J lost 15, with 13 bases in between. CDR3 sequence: CASSQALASPFF. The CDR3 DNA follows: TGTGCCAGCAGCCAAGCTCTGGCTAGCCCGTTCTTC.

The CDR3 coding sequence is TGTGCCAGCAGTTACTCGAAGGTAGCGGGCCTCTACGAGCAGTACTTC. Encoded protein: CASSYSKVAGLYEQYF. The rearrangement joins TRBV6-5 to TRBJ2-7; 7 nucleotides line up with TRBD2. CDR1 is MNHEY, CDR2 SVGAGI, per germline. With V trimmed by 0 bases and J by 3 bases, 8 bases remained unmatched. CDR3 length: 16 residues.

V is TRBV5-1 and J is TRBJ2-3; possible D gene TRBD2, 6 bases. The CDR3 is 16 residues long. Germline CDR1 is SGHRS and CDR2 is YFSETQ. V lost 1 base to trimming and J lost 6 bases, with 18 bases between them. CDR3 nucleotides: TGCGCCAGCAGCTTGATAGGAACTAGCTCGGGTGATACGCAGTATTTT. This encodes CASSLIGTSSGDTQYF.